These T cell receptor beta chains were read from a single sample in a study of T-cell memory formation after mild COVID-19. TCRdb re-called the 5' RACE reads with MiXCR, one entry per CDR3 protein. The sample yields under 600,000 distinct CDR3 sequences, 20% to 25% seen once. The sequenced sample was PBMCs or a T cell subset sorted from them (not recorded which). The receptors come from an adult woman who had mild COVID-19 (a few samples of this study predate the infection). Cell type and time point are not known. CDR3s include the opening cysteine and the closing phenylalanine or tryptophan. Fields, in order: CDR3 DNA, CDR3 protein, clone size, D gene, J gene, V gene. D genes are given only for firm matches. Size values are once, few and many counts, or a class for expanded clones, and some rows have none.

TGTGCCACCAGTGATCCCGGCCTAAATCAGCCCCAGCATTTT,CATSDPGLNQPQHF,.,.,TRBJ1-5,TRBV24-1
TGTGCCAGCAGCCAAGAGGTCTGGGACAGGGCGAACACCGGGGAGCTGTTTTTT,CASSQEVWDRANTGELFF,few,TRBD1,TRBJ2-2,TRBV3-1
TGTGCCATCAGGGGACAGGGAAGGAACACTGAAGCTTTCTTT,CAIRGQGRNTEAFF,.,TRBD1,TRBJ1-1,TRBV10-3
TGTGCCAGCAGTTTTTGGGGCGGGAGAGTCACCGGGGAGCTGTTTTTT,CASSFWGGRVTGELFF,.,TRBD2,TRBJ2-2,TRBV12-3/TRBV12-4
TGTGCCAGCAACGCCGGAACAGGGAGTTATAGAGGGACAGATACGCAGTATTTT,CASNAGTGSYRGTDTQYF,.,.,TRBJ2-3,TRBV12-3/TRBV12-4
TGTGCCAGCAGCGCCCACTCGGGTCAGGAGAACACTGAAGCTTTCTTT,CASSAHSGQENTEAFF,few,.,TRBJ1-1,TRBV9
TGCAGTGCCGCCCCCGAACAGGGACTCGTCTACGAGCAGTACTTC,CSAAPEQGLVYEQYF,.,.,TRBJ2-7,TRBV20-1
TGTGCCAGCAGTTACTCCGGTGGGTCCCCGGAACTCCATGGCTACACCTTC,CASSYSGGSPELHGYTF,few,.,TRBJ1-2,TRBV6-5
TGTGCCAGCAGTTTAGCGGTGACAGGGACCACCGGGGAGCTGTTTTTT,CASSLAVTGTTGELFF,few,TRBD1,TRBJ2-2,TRBV12-3/TRBV12-4
TGTGCTAGCAGCTTAAGGGCGGGAGTGAACACCGGGGAGCTGTTTTTT,CASSLRAGVNTGELFF,.,TRBD2,TRBJ2-2,TRBV7-7
TGTGCCAGCAGCTTAGGGCTCCGGGGCGGGGTCTACAATGAGCAGTTCTTC,CASSLGLRGGVYNEQFF,.,.,TRBJ2-1,TRBV11-2
TGTGCCAGCAGCGTGGCACAGGACCCCTATGGCTACACCTTC,CASSVAQDPYGYTF,.,.,TRBJ1-2,TRBV7-2
TGCAGTGCTGGCCGACGCAGCGGGGGCTTCCAAGAGACCCAGTACTTC,CSAGRRSGGFQETQYF,.,TRBD2,TRBJ2-5,TRBV20-1
TGTGCCAGCAGCACGACTAGCCTGAGCACAGATACGCAGTATTTT,CASSTTSLSTDTQYF,.,TRBD2,TRBJ2-3,TRBV7-3
TGTGCCAGCAGTGAAGAAGGGGAGAGCACCGGGGAGCTGTTTTTT,CASSEEGESTGELFF,many,.,TRBJ2-2,TRBV6-4
TGTGCCTCAGCCGGGACAGACAAAACTTATGGCTACACCTTC,CASAGTDKTYGYTF,few,TRBD1,TRBJ1-2,TRBV30
TGTGCCAGCAGCTTGGGGACTAGCGGACTCGAGCAGTACTTC,CASSLGTSGLEQYF,.,TRBD2,TRBJ2-7,TRBV7-6
TGCGCCAGCAGGAATTTGGGGAGGAAGGCCCAGGTCTACGAGCAGTACTTC,CASRNLGRKAQVYEQYF,.,.,TRBJ2-7,TRBV5-1
TGTGCCAGCAGCCCGGGGGGGTTTGAGGAGCAGTACTTC,CASSPGGFEEQYF,.,TRBD2,TRBJ2-7,TRBV27
TGCGCCAGCAGCCCTCTGCCTGGCCCCACCTATGGCTACACCTTC,CASSPLPGPTYGYTF,.,.,TRBJ1-2,TRBV4-1
TGCGCCAGCAGCTTGGTCCCCACGAACTACGAGCAGTACTTC,CASSLVPTNYEQYF,many,.,TRBJ2-7,TRBV5-1
TGTGCCAGCAGCCCCTCTTTTGGTTATGAGCAGTTCTTC,CASSPSFGYEQFF,.,.,TRBJ2-1,TRBV6-1
TGCAGTGCTTCTTGGACAGGGGGCGGCCTTTGGAACACTGAAGCTTTCTTT,CSASWTGGGLWNTEAFF,few,TRBD1,TRBJ1-1,TRBV20-1
TGTGCCAGCAGTTTTCCGGGACTAGTCTCTGAGCAGTTCTTC,CASSFPGLVSEQFF,.,TRBD2,TRBJ2-1,TRBV12-3/TRBV12-4
TGTGCCAGCAGCACCTCTAGCGGGAGGTCCCCAGATACGCAGTATTTT,CASSTSSGRSPDTQYF,few,TRBD2,TRBJ2-3,TRBV7-2
TGTGCCAGCAGCGAAGCCAGCGGGGGGGATGCAGATACGCAGTATTTT,CASSEASGGDADTQYF,.,TRBD2,TRBJ2-3,TRBV7-6
TGTGCCAGCAGCTTAGTTTATAGGATAGGTGAGGTTTACAATGAGCAGTTCTTC,CASSLVYRIGEVYNEQFF,few,.,TRBJ2-1,TRBV7-2
TGTGCCAGCAGTGGGGCGGGACTAGCGTACAATGAGCAGTTCTTC,CASSGAGLAYNEQFF,few,TRBD2,TRBJ2-1,TRBV6-2/TRBV6-3
TGCGCCAGCAGCTTGGTGGCGGGGGCTCGAGATACGCAGTATTTT,CASSLVAGARDTQYF,.,.,TRBJ2-3,TRBV5-1
TGTGCCACCAGTGATTCCGGGACAGGGGGCCCAGATACGCAGTATTTT,CATSDSGTGGPDTQYF,.,TRBD1,TRBJ2-3,TRBV24-1
TGCAGCGTACAGACAGGCTACAATGAGCAGTTCTTC,CSVQTGYNEQFF,.,.,TRBJ2-1,TRBV29-1
TGTGCCAGCAGTTTCGGACAGCGCTATGGCTACACCTTC,CASSFGQRYGYTF,.,.,TRBJ1-2,TRBV12-3/TRBV12-4
TGTGCCAGCAGCCACAGCGGGGGGTCCTCCTACGAGCAGTACTTC,CASSHSGGSSYEQYF,once,TRBD2,TRBJ2-7,TRBV12-3/TRBV12-4
TGCGCCAGCAGCTGGAGCGCGGGGGCAAACACTGAAGCTTTCTTT,CASSWSAGANTEAFF,few,.,TRBJ1-1,TRBV5-1
TGCGCCAGCAGCCAAGGCGGGGGGAATTGGGAGACCCAGTACTTC,CASSQGGGNWETQYF,many,TRBD2,TRBJ2-5,TRBV4-1
TGTGCCAGCAGAAAGGGACTAGCGGAAACCTACAATGAGCAGTTCTTC,CASRKGLAETYNEQFF,few,TRBD2,TRBJ2-1,TRBV5-4
TGTGCCAGCAGACCCGGGAGCGGGAAGGCGGGAGATACGCAGTATTTT,CASRPGSGKAGDTQYF,.,TRBD2,TRBJ2-3,TRBV7-2
TGCAGTGCTCCGGACCCAGACAGCGTCCAGCCCCAGCATTTT,CSAPDPDSVQPQHF,.,.,TRBJ1-5,TRBV20-1
TGTGCCAGCAGTTACTCGACCGGGAGCGAGCAGTACTTC,CASSYSTGSEQYF,many,.,TRBJ2-7,TRBV6-2/TRBV6-3
TGTGCCATCAGTGAGTCGAGGGATCAAGAGACCCAGTACTTC,CAISESRDQETQYF,few,.,TRBJ2-5,TRBV10-3
TGCGCCAGCAGCCGCCCCGGGGCCCAATACGAGCAGTACTTC,CASSRPGAQYEQYF,few,.,TRBJ2-7,TRBV4-1
TGCAGTGCTAGCCTCCACCCCTACGAGCAGTACTTC,CSASLHPYEQYF,.,.,TRBJ2-7,TRBV20-1